This T cell receptor beta chain was identified during a study of blood T cell repertoires in COVID-19. Turning to the study itself: Acute and convalescent COVID-19 samples came from the United States, Italy and Spain.

Assay: immunoSEQ multiplex PCR; the TCRdb copy retains only in-frame clones and omits some. Of a few hundred thousand clones detected, roughly 88% appear once; the ten largest clones hold 9.5% to 13%. The sample consisted of peripheral blood. The TCR sequence derives from a woman in her 70s with COVID-19, enrolled during active disease.

CDR3 residues: CASSLVGQGREAFF. DNA for the CDR3: TGTGCCAGCAGTTTGGTTGGACAGGGGCGTGAAGCTTTCTTT. The chain employs TRBV28 and TRBJ1-1; 9 bases fit TRBD1. With V trimmed by 3 bases and J by 7 bases, 6 bases remained unmatched. CDR1 and CDR2 (germline): MDHEN, SYDVKM. The CDR3 consists of 14 residues.